The entry below describes one TCR beta chain. Antigen: not known. This entry comes from a study of regulatory T cells in long-lasting Graves disease. Points from the study as a whole: Favoring TRBV28, TRBJ1-2 and TRBJ2-5 was a feature seen in persistent disease. Newly diagnosed Graves' patients exceeded persistent ones in TCR diversity.

Time point here: persistent/refractory GD, antithyroid drugs over 5 years with positive TRAb. TCR sequences were obtained from RNA taken from PBMCs. V shed 4 bases and J shed 6 bases, with 8 bases lying between them. In germline, CDR1 is SGHKS, CDR2 YYEKEE (reference sequence). The CDR3 is 12 residues long. Investigators prepared the TCR beta libraries by applying iRepertoire HTBI primers and Arm-PCR of CDR3 regions. TCRdb fed the multiplex PCR reads into MiXCR, producing one record per CDR3 protein. The sample includes 400,000 to 500,000 distinct CDR3 sequences, approximately 22% of them seen just once.

The chain is built from TRBV5-5 and TRBJ2-1; possibly TRBD1 for D (5 bases). The origin of this receptor is a female donor with Graves disease. The sequencing used peripheral blood mononuclear cells (PBMCs), collected when the disease was refractory, from a patient treated with antithyroid drugs. The CDR3 protein is CASSGRVNEQFF. In DNA form, the CDR3 reads TGTGCCAGCAGCGGCAGGGTCAATGAGCAGTTCTTC.